This T cell receptor (beta chain) was captured in a study of blood T cell repertoires in COVID-19. About the research overall: Samples of COVID-19 (acute and convalescent) were obtained from the United States, Italy and Spain. PBMCs, B-cell-depleted T cells, or T cells were the source of the cDNA or gDNA that made up the material.

Original methodology: Estimates of nucleated cell counts were drawn from the amplification of reference gene primers. Produced via immunoSEQ multiplex PCR; TCRdb's table is partial and in-frame only. The V and J calls and the clone size are those of that table, but D and trimming were determined from the DNA. The sample shows a few hundred thousand clones, roughly 85% of them seen only once. Sequencing was carried out using peripheral blood. This clonotype was obtained from a human donor in a cohort sampled during active COVID-19.

CDR3 protein: CASSQGSGDTQYF. The CDR3 DNA reads TGTGCCAGCAGCCAAGGGTCCGGAGATACGCAGTATTTT. The J gene is TRBJ2-3, the V gene TRBV3-1 (or the pseudogene TRBV3-2); D gene unclear. V was shortened by 1 base and J by 5 bases, with 7 bases between the two germline ends. The CDR3 runs to 13 residues. The V gene's germline CDR1 is LGHDT and CDR2 YNNKEL (reference sequence).